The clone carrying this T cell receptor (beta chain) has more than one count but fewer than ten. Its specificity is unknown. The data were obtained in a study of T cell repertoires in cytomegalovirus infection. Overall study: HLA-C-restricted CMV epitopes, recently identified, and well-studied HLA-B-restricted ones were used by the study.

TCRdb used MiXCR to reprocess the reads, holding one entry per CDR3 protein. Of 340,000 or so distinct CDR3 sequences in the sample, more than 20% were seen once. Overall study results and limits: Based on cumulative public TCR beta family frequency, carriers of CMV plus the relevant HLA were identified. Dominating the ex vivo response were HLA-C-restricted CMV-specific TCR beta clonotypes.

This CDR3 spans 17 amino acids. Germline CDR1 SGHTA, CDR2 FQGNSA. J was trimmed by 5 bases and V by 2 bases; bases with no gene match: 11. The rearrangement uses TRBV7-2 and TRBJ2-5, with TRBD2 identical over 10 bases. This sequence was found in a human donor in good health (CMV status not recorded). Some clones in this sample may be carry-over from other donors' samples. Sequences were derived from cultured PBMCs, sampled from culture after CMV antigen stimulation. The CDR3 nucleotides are TGTGCCAGCAGCTTATCCCGGAGTAGCGGGAGGCGGGAGACCCAGTACTTC. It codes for CASSLSRSSGRRETQYF.